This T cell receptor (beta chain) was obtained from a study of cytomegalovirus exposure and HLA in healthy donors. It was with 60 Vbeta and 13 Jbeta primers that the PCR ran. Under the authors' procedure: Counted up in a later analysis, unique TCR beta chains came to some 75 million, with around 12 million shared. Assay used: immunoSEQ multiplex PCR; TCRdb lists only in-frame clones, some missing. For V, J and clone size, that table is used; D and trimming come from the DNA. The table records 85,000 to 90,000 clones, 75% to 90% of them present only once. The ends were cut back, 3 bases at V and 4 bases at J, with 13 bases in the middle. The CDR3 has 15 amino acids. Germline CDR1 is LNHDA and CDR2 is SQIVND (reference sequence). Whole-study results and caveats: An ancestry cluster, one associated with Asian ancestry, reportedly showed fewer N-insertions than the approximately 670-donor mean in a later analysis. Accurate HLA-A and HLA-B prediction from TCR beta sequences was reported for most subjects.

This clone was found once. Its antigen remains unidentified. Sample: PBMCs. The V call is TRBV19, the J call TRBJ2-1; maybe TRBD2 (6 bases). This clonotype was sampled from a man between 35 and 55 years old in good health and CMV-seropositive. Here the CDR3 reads CASSIGGDSYNEQFF. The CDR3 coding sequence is TGTGCCAGTAGTATCGGAGGGGACTCTTACAATGAGCAGTTCTTC.